A single sample is the source of the 27 T cell receptor beta chains below, sequenced in a study of T-cell memory formation after mild COVID-19. Via MiXCR, TCRdb re-called the 5' RACE reads, giving one row per CDR3 protein. The sample has roughly 620,000 distinct CDR3 sequences, about a sixth seen once. Sequencing used PBMCs or a T cell subset sorted from them (not recorded which). The receptors derive from an adult woman who had mild COVID-19 (a few samples of this study predate the infection). Cell type and time point are not known.

This clonotype appeared many times. The V call is TRBV6-4, the J call TRBJ2-3; 14 nucleotides agree with TRBD2. Germline loops: CDR1 MRHNA, CDR2 SNTAGT. The V segment lost 3 bases and the J segment 4 bases; nucleotides outside the gene matches: 0. This CDR3 is 15 amino acids long. This chain's CDR3 is CASSETSGRADTQYF. The CDR3 DNA is TGTGCCAGCAGTGAGACTAGCGGGAGGGCAGATACGCAGTATTTT.

This clonotype was found many times. V is TRBV29-1 and J is TRBJ1-2; D gene unclear. The CDR3 has 12 amino acids. Germline V lookup: CDR1 SQVTM, CDR2 ANQGSEA. The V end lost 6 bases, the J end lost 4 bases, and 12 bases lay between the germline ends. Here the CDR3 reads CSVVDGFYGYTF. DNA of the CDR3: TGCAGCGTCGTTGACGGATTCTATGGCTACACCTTC. Full variable domain (missing parts from reference TRBV29-1 and TRBJ1-2): SAVISQKPSRDICQRGTSLTIQCQVDSQVTMMFWYRQQPGQSLTLIATANQGSEATYESGFVIDKFPISRPNLTFSTLTVSNMSPEDSSIYLCSVVDGFYGYTFGSGTRLTVV.

The chain combines TRBV19 with TRBJ2-5; 8 nucleotides agree with TRBD1. CDR1 is LNHDA and CDR2 is SQIVND in the germline V gene (reference sequence). V dropped 8 bases and J dropped 6; count of bases not matched to a gene: 11. The CDR3 consists of 14 residues. CDR3 residues: CASGPTGAGKTQYF. The CDR3 region has the DNA TGTGCCAGTGGACCGACAGGGGCGGGGAAGACCCAGTACTTC.

This clonotype showed up just a few times. The genes are TRBV12-3 or TRBV12-4 and TRBJ2-7; D is possibly TRBD1 (7 bases). Trimming pared 5 bases from V and 5 bases from J, leaving 13 bases between. The CDR3 runs to 13 residues. The CDR3 loop is CASSTGEVHEQYF. Here the CDR3 DNA reads TGTGCCAGCAGTACAGGGGAGGTCCACGAGCAGTACTTC.

This chain connects TRBV24-1 to TRBJ2-3; D may be TRBD2 (7 bases). Trimming removed 6 bases from V and 1 base from J, with 19 bases in between. CDR1 and CDR2 from the germline V gene are KGHDR and SFDVKD. The CDR3 has 17 residues. CDR3 in amino acids: CATSWQGTGGGTDTQYF. In nucleotides, the CDR3 is TGTGCCACCAGTTGGCAGGGGACGGGGGGAGGCACAGATACGCAGTATTTT.

This rearrangement joins TRBV5-1 to TRBJ2-7; the match to TRBD2 covers 12 bases. V lost 4 bases to trimming and J lost 3 bases; unmatched junction nucleotides: 17. CDR1 is SGHRS, CDR2 YFSETQ, per germline. The length of the CDR3 is 19 residues. DNA of the CDR3: TGCGCCAGCAGCCTCGCAGTCATGGAAGGGACTAGCGGGTACTACGAGCAGTACTTC. Translation: CASSLAVMEGTSGYYEQYF. The full variable domain, in which reference TRBV5-1 and TRBJ2-7 provide the parts outside the CDR3, is KAGVTQTPRYLIKTRGQQVTLSCSPISGHRSVSWYQQTPGQGLQFLFEYFSETQRNKGNFPGRFSGRQFSNSRSEMNVSTLELGDSALYLCASSLAVMEGTSGYYEQYFGPGTRLTVT.

The chain uses TRBV18 and TRBJ1-5; D is undetermined. Germline V gene lookup returns CDR1 KGHSH and CDR2 LQKENI. V was trimmed by 2 bases and J by 1 base, leaving 9 bases between them. CDR3 length equals 15 residues. This chain's CDR3 is CASSPSSESNQPQHF. As DNA, the CDR3 is TGTGCCAGCTCACCAAGCTCAGAAAGCAATCAGCCCCAGCATTTT. The full variable domain, rest sourced from reference TRBV18 and TRBJ1-5, is NAGVMQNPRHLVRRRGQEARLRCSPMKGHSHVYWYRQLPEEGLKFMVYLQKENIIDESGMPKERFSAEFPKEGPSILRIQQVVRGDSAAYFCASSPSSESNQPQHFGDGTRLSIL.

V gene TRBV11-3 combines with J gene TRBJ2-1; D is uncertain. The germline gives CDR1 SGHNT, CDR2 YENEEA. Trimming stripped 3 bases from V and 7 bases from J, with 25 bases between. CDR3 length: 18 amino acids. The CDR3 is CASSFSLVGRLQINEQFF. The CDR3, as DNA: TGTGCCAGCAGCTTTTCTTTGGTGGGCAGACTCCAGATAAATGAGCAGTTCTTC.

This clonotype was seen at least ten times. The J gene is TRBJ2-6, the V gene TRBV19; 8 bases are shared with TRBD1. V gave up 5 bases and J gave up 5 bases; unmatched junction bases: 8. CDR3 length: 16 amino acids. Germline CDR1 is LNHDA and CDR2 is SQIVND (reference sequence). The CDR3 DNA reads as TGTGCCAGTAGTGACAGGGGACCCCTCTGGGCCAACGTCCTGACTTTC. It yields the protein CASSDRGPLWANVLTF.

This clonotype was recorded a few times. The gene calls are TRBV7-9 and TRBJ1-4; 8 nucleotides align to TRBD1. Looked up from germline, CDR1 is SEHNR and CDR2 is FQNEAQ (reference sequence). The V segment lost 2 bases and the J segment 5 bases; nucleotides outside the gene matches: 7. This CDR3 has 16 amino acids. Here the CDR3 reads CASSLLGTGGNEKLFF. The CDR3 DNA reads TGTGCCAGCAGCTTACTGGGGACAGGTGGAAATGAAAAACTGTTTTTT.

The V and J genes are TRBV7-3 and TRBJ2-1, with D possibly being TRBD1 or TRBD2 (6 bases each). This CDR3 is 13 amino acids long. V lost 4 bases, J lost 9 bases, and 13 bases lay in between. Germline V gene sequence: CDR1 SGHTA, CDR2 FQGTGA. The CDR3: CASSSHKGGEQFF. DNA for the CDR3: TGTGCCAGCAGCTCCCATAAGGGGGGTGAGCAGTTCTTC.

The rearrangement uses TRBV7-8 and TRBJ2-7; no reliable D call. This CDR3 contains 13 residues. In germline, CDR1 is SGHVS, CDR2 FQNEAQ. Trimming cost V 6 bases and J 4 bases, with 13 bases left between them. DNA for the CDR3: TGTGCCAGCAGAGACTCGCAAACTTACGAGCAGTACTTC. Its protein product is CASRDSQTYEQYF.

This chain joins TRBV12-3 or TRBV12-4 and TRBJ1-1, with 9 nucleotides matching TRBD1. V lost 6 bases to trimming and J lost 2 bases; unmatched junction nucleotides: 7. The CDR3 length is 15 residues. The DNA for the CDR3 is TGTGCCAGCAGATCGCGGACAGGGGTAAACACTGAAGCTTTCTTT. It translates to CASRSRTGVNTEAFF.

The chain is built from TRBV5-1 and TRBJ2-1; perhaps TRBD1 as D (8 bases). V shed 6 bases and J shed 7 bases, with 23 bases lying between them. The CDR3 has 16 residues. Per the germline V gene, CDR1 is SGHRS and CDR2 is YFSETQ. The CDR3 bases are TGCGCCAGCACCCGAATTTCCGGACAGGGAGGGAATGAGCAGTTCTTC. This sequence encodes CASTRISGQGGNEQFF. Full variable domain (missing parts from reference TRBV5-1 and TRBJ2-1): KAGVTQTPRYLIKTRGQQVTLSCSPISGHRSVSWYQQTPGQGLQFLFEYFSETQRNKGNFPGRFSGRQFSNSRSEMNVSTLELGDSALYLCASTRISGQGGNEQFFGPGTRLTVL.

V gene TRBV5-1 combines with J gene TRBJ2-5; the match to TRBD1 covers 8 bases. V gave up 0 bases and J gave up 4 bases; unmatched junction bases: 8. Germline assignment: CDR1 SGHRS and CDR2 YFSETQ. The CDR3 consists of 16 residues. Written as DNA, the CDR3 is TGCGCCAGCAGCTTGGTGATGGACAGGGTTGGAGAGACCCAGTACTTC. Its translation: CASSLVMDRVGETQYF.

The chain recombines TRBV12-3 or TRBV12-4 with TRBJ2-2; perhaps D is TRBD1 or TRBD2 (5 bases each). Trimming removed 5 bases from V and 4 bases from J, with 20 bases in between. The CDR3 length is 17 residues. Written as DNA, the CDR3 is TGTGCCAGCAGTGGCCGGGACCCACCTCCGGGCACCGGGGAGCTGTTTTTT. Its translation is CASSGRDPPPGTGELFF.

This clonotype occurred a few times. The J gene is TRBJ1-5, the V gene TRBV5-5; D is ambiguous. Germline V lookup: CDR1 SGHKS, CDR2 YYEKEE (reference sequence). This CDR3 is 13 amino acids long. V shed 2 bases and J shed 6 bases, with 9 bases lying between them. CDR3 DNA sequence: TGTGCCAGCAGCTTCGCTGTCAGTCAGCCCCAGCATTTT. This gives the protein CASSFAVSQPQHF.

This clonotype was counted many times. The chain links TRBV5-1 to TRBJ2-1, with 7 bases lining up with TRBD2. The germline gives CDR1 SGHRS, CDR2 YFSETQ. This CDR3 has 18 residues. V gave up 3 bases and J gave up 1 base; unmatched junction bases: 13. Written as DNA, the CDR3 is TGCGCCAGCAGCTCGCCCCGGTGGGCGGGGGTATCCTACAATGAGCAGTTCTTC. Its translation is CASSSPRWAGVSYNEQFF.

The CDR3 DNA reads as TGTGCCACCAGCAGAGTCCCCAGAACAAGAAACACCGGGGAGCTGTTTTTT. Encoded protein: CATSRVPRTRNTGELFF. J is TRBJ2-2 and V is TRBV15; D call uncertain. The ends were cut back, 1 base at V and 2 bases at J, with 14 bases in the middle. The germline V gene has CDR1 LNHNV and CDR2 YYDKDF (reference sequence). This CDR3 has 17 residues.

The gene calls are TRBV5-4 and TRBJ2-5; D may be TRBD2 (6 bases). Germline-derived CDR1 and CDR2 are SGHNT and YYREEE (reference sequence). The CDR3 sequence is 14 residues long. V lost 2 bases and J lost 5, with 13 bases in between. The CDR3 DNA is TGTGCCAGCAGCTTCGGGGGACTCGAGGAGACCCAGTACTTC. Protein: CASSFGGLEETQYF.

This clonotype was seen a handful of times. The chain is built from TRBV5-1 and TRBJ1-5; D gene uncertain. The ends were cut back, 0 bases at V and 6 bases at J, with 7 bases in the middle. The CDR3 runs 13 residues. In germline, CDR1 is SGHRS, CDR2 YFSETQ. CDR3 region: CASSLAGTQPQHF. Here the CDR3 DNA reads TGCGCCAGCAGCTTGGCCGGAACTCAGCCCCAGCATTTT.

This clonotype was picked up a small number of times. The chain uses TRBV12-3 or TRBV12-4 and TRBJ1-2; D is unresolved. CDR3 size: 14 residues. V was trimmed by 1 base and J by 4 bases, leaving 10 bases between them. The CDR3 DNA reads TGTGCCAGCAGTTTAGGTGGAGGACCCTATGGCTACACCTTC. Translating it yields CASSLGGGPYGYTF.

This clonotype was seen only a few times. The V gene is TRBV15, the J gene TRBJ2-7; D might be TRBD2 (5 bases). The CDR3 spans 14 residues. Trimming left V 0 bases short and J 3 bases short, with 9 bases between. Germline assignment: CDR1 LNHNV and CDR2 YYDKDF (reference sequence). The CDR3, as DNA: TGTGCCACCAGCAGAGAACGGACTCTCTACGAGCAGTACTTC. It encodes CATSRERTLYEQYF.

The chain combines TRBV14 with TRBJ2-7, with 11 bases aligning to TRBD2. The CDR3 is 20 residues long. Germline CDR1 reads SGHDN; CDR2 reads FVKESK. With 1 base clipped from V and 4 bases from J, the junction kept 18 bases outside the gene matches. The CDR3 is CASSQAPGTSGRGFPYEQYF. In DNA, the CDR3 is TGTGCCAGCAGCCAAGCCCCCGGGACTAGCGGACGCGGATTCCCTTACGAGCAGTACTTC.

This clonotype was found a few times. Relative to the germline gene, one junction end is altered; a read error may explain this. The chain combines TRBV7-7 with TRBJ2-1; D remains ambiguous. Germline loops: CDR1 SSHAT, CDR2 FNYEAQ (reference sequence). The CDR3 totals 16 residues. The CDR3 region is CASSPDRLFPYNEQFF. In nucleotides, the CDR3 is TGTGCTAGCAGCCCGGACCGCCTTTTCCCCTACAATGAGCAGTTCTTC.

The chain joins TRBV4-1 to TRBJ2-7; 7 bases align to TRBD1. CDR1 is MGHRA and CDR2 is YSYEKL in the germline V gene. V trimming: 5 bases; J trimming: 3 bases; junction bases outside the gene matches: 10. This CDR3 is 15 amino acids long. The CDR3 is CASSSRIQGNYEQYF. In nucleotides, the CDR3 is TGCGCCAGCAGCTCAAGGATACAGGGGAACTACGAGCAGTACTTC.

For this clonotype: Being one base from a much bigger clone, this may be a read error. The chain has TRBV6-5 and TRBJ2-7; D call uncertain. The V end lost 2 bases, the J end lost 6 bases, and 5 bases lay between the germline ends. Per germline, CDR1 MNHEY and CDR2 SVGAGI. The CDR3 runs to 11 residues. The CDR3 loop reads CASSYGSEQYF. The CDR3 DNA sequence: TGTGCCAGCAGTTACGGGTCCGAGCAGTACTTC.